This TCR beta chain stems from a study of blood T cell repertoires in COVID-19. This clone occurred a few times. Germline values: CDR1 SGHRS, CDR2 YFSETQ. The CDR3 runs 14 residues. Between the trimmed V and J ends, which lost 7 bases and 3 bases, there was a span of 17 bases. Original processing notes: The authors estimated nucleated cell counts from reference gene primer amplification. Here immunoSEQ multiplex PCR was the method, and the copy in TCRdb shows in-frame clones only, minus some. V and J calls and clone size are as listed in that table; D and trimming were resolved from the DNA. The table lists roughly 40,000 clones, over 75% of them singletons, with approximately 1.3% in the top ten.

The sample was peripheral blood. The J gene is TRBJ2-7, the V gene TRBV5-1, with D perhaps TRBD1 (6 bases). The source is a woman in her 40s with acute or convalescent COVID-19. DNA of the CDR3: TGCGCCAGCCGATACACAGGGACAAGCTACGAGCAGTACTTC. Translated: CASRYTGTSYEQYF. The full variable domain, its missing parts supplied by reference TRBV5-1 and TRBJ2-7, is KAGVTQTPRYLIKTRGQQVTLSCSPISGHRSVSWYQQTPGQGLQFLFEYFSETQRNKGNFPGRFSGRQFSNSRSEMNVSTLELGDSALYLCASRYTGTSYEQYFGPGTRLTVT.